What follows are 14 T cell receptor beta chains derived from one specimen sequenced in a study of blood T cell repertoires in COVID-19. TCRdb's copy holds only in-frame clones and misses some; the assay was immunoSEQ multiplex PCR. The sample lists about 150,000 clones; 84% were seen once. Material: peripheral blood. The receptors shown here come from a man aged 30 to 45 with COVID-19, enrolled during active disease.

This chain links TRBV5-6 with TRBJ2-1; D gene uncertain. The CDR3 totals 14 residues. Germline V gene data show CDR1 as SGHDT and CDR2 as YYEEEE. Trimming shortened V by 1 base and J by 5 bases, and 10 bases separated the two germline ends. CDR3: CASSLIGPNNEQFF. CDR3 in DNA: TGTGCCAGCAGCTTGATTGGGCCGAACAATGAGCAGTTCTTC. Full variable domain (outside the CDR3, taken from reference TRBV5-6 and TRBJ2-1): DAGVTQSPTHLIKTRGQQVTLRCSPKSGHDTVSWYQQALGQGPQFIFQYYEEEERQRGNFPDRFSGHQFPNYSSELNVNALLLGDSALYLCASSLIGPNNEQFFGPGTRLTVL.

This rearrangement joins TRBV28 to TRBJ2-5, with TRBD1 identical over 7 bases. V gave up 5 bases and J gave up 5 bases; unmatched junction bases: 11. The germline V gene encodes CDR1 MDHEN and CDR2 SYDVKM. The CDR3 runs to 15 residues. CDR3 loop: CASSPQGFMSETQYF. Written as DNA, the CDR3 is TGTGCCAGCAGTCCACAGGGGTTCATGTCGGAGACCCAGTACTTC.

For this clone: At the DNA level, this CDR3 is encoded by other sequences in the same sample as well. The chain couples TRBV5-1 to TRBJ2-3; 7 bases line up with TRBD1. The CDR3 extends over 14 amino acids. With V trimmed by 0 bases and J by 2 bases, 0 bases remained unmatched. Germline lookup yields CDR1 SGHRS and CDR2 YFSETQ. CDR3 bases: TGCGCCAGCAGCTTGGAGGGGGCCACAGATACGCAGTATTTT. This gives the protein CASSLEGATDTQYF.

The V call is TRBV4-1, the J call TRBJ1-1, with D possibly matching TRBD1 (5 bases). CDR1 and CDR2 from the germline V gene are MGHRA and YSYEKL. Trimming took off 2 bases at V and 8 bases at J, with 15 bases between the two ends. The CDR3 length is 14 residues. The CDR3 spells CASSQSRARGEAFF. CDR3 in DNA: TGCGCCAGCAGCCAATCTAGGGCAAGGGGAGAAGCTTTCTTT.

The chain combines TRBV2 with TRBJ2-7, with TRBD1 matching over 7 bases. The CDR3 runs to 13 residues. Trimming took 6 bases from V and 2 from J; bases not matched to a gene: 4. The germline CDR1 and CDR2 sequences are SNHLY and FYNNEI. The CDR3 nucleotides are TGTGCCAGCAGGACAGGGACGCCCTACGAGCAGTACTTC. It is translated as CASRTGTPYEQYF.

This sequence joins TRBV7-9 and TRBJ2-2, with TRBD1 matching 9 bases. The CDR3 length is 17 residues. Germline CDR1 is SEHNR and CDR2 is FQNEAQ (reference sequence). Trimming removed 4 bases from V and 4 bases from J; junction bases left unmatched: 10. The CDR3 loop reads CASSSRTGEAGTGELFF. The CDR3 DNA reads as TGTGCCAGCAGCTCACGGACAGGGGAGGCTGGCACCGGGGAGCTGTTTTTT.

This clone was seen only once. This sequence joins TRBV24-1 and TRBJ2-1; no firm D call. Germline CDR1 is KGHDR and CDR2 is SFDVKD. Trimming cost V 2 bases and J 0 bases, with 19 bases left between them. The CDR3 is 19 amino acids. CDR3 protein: CATSDSRPHSHDSYNEQFF. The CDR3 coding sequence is TGTGCCACCAGTGATTCAAGGCCCCACAGCCACGACTCCTACAATGAGCAGTTCTTC.

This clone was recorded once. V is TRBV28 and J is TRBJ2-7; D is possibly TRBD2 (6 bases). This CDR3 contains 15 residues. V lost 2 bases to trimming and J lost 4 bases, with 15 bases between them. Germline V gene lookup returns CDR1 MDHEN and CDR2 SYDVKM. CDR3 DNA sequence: TGTGCCAGCAGTTTACGGACGGGAGAACTATACGAGCAGTACTTC. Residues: CASSLRTGELYEQYF.

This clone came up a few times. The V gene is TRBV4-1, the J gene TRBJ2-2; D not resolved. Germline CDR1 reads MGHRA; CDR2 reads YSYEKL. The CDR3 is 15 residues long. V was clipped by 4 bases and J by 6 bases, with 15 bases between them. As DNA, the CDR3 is TGCGCCAGCAGCCCCCTTCCAAGCGTGTCCGGGGAGCTGTTTTTT. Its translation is CASSPLPSVSGELFF.

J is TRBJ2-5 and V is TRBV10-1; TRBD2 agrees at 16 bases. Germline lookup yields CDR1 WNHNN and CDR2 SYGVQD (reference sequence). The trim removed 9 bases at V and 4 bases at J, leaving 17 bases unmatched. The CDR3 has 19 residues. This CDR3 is CARTKGFGTSGRALETQYF. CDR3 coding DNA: TGCGCCAGAACCAAAGGGTTCGGGACTAGCGGGAGGGCCCTAGAGACCCAGTACTTC.

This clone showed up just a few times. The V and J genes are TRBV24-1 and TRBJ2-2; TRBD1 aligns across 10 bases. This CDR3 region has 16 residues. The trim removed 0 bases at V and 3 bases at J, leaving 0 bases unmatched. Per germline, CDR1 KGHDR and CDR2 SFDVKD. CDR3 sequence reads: CATSDLGQGDTGELFF. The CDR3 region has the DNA TGTGCCACCAGTGATTTGGGACAGGGGGACACCGGGGAGCTGTTTTTT.

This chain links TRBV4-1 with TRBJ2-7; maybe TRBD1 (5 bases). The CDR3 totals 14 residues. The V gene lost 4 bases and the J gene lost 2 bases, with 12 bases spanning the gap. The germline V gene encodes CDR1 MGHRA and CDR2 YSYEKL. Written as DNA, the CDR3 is TGCGCCAGCAGCCCAGGGATGGTGACCTACGAGCAGTACTTC. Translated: CASSPGMVTYEQYF.

DNA of the CDR3: TGTGCCAGCAGTTTATCAGGGACAGGGGGCCATGGCTACACCTTC. It translates to CASSLSGTGGHGYTF. The chain employs TRBV28 and TRBJ1-2; 12 bases match TRBD1. This CDR3 region has 15 residues. CDR1 MDHEN and CDR2 SYDVKM come from the germline V gene. With 1 base clipped from V and 6 bases from J, the junction kept 3 bases outside the gene matches.

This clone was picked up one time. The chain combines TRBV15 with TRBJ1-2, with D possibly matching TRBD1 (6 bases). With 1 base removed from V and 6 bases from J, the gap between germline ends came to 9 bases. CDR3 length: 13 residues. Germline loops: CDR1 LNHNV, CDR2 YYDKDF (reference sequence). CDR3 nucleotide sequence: TGTGCCACCAGCAGAGGCAGGGGTGATGGCTACACCTTC. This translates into CATSRGRGDGYTF.